This T cell receptor (beta chain) emerged from a study of blood T cell repertoires in COVID-19. Across the whole study: COVID-19 samples from acute and convalescent phases originated in the United States, Italy and Spain.

This clone has just one count. The V gene's germline CDR1 is MNHNY and CDR2 SVGAGI (reference sequence). The CDR3 loop spans 16 amino acids. V lost 4 bases and J lost 5; bases outside the gene matches: 12. Original analysis: Estimated nucleated cell counts came from reference gene primer amplification. The data were produced by immunoSEQ multiplex PCR, yet TCRdb's version contains in-frame clones alone and is incomplete. V and J calls plus clone size are reproduced from that table; the DNA served to infer D and trimming. The sample yields about 100,000 clones, roughly 90% seen once. Seattle patients were enrolled during active infection and followed longitudinally.

This clonotype was sampled from a woman aged 45-65 years with COVID-19, enrolled during active disease. Sequenced sample: peripheral blood. The rearrangement uses TRBV6-6 and TRBJ2-7; TRBD2 agrees at 9 bases. In DNA, the CDR3 is TGTGCCAGCAGTTGGGGCGGGGCGGGGGGGCCCCACGAGCAGTACTTC. It encodes CASSWGGAGGPHEQYF.